Below, 24 T cell receptor beta chains from the same sample are listed, as sequenced in a study of siplizumab effects on memory and regulatory T cells. Sequencing used immunoSEQ multiplex PCR; TCRdb keeps in-frame clones, though not all of them. The data contain approximately 120,000 clones, approximately 90% of them singletons. The specimen sequenced was Tregs sorted from blood. The receptors were sampled from a human donor in good health.

The genes are TRBV27 and TRBJ2-1; TRBD1 or TRBD2 may be the D gene (5 bases each). The CDR3 length is 15 residues. Germline assignment: CDR1 MNHEY and CDR2 SMNVEV (reference sequence). The V gene lost 2 bases and the J gene lost 9 bases, with 17 bases spanning the gap. The CDR3 here is CASSLNWSGAREQFF. In DNA, the CDR3 is TGTGCCAGCAGTTTAAATTGGTCCGGGGCGCGTGAGCAGTTCTTC.

The chain links TRBV2 to TRBJ2-3; the D call may be TRBD1 or TRBD2 (5 bases each). V was trimmed by 7 bases and J by 2 bases, leaving 13 bases between them. CDR3 size: 14 residues. Per germline, CDR1 SNHLY and CDR2 FYNNEI. The CDR3 nucleotides are TGTGCCAGCAAAGGCAGGGAGCTCACAGATACGCAGTATTTT. This gives the protein CASKGRELTDTQYF.

This chain joins TRBV6-8 and TRBJ2-5; D is unresolved. The CDR3 totals 13 residues. V was clipped by 4 bases and J by 2 bases, with 8 bases between them. Germline V gene lookup returns CDR1 MNHGY and CDR2 SAAAGT. CDR3: CASSFRRQETQYF. Here the CDR3 DNA reads TGTGCCAGCAGTTTCCGACGGCAAGAGACCCAGTACTTC.

The chain carries TRBV4-2 and TRBJ1-4; D perhaps matches TRBD1 (5 bases). V was trimmed by 1 base and J by 7 bases, leaving 16 bases between them. The CDR3 runs 16 residues. Per germline, CDR1 LGHNA and CDR2 YNFKEQ. The CDR3 DNA is TGTGCCAGCAGCCAAGTCCCCGGGCTGGGGGGTGAAAAACTGTTTTTT. Its protein product is CASSQVPGLGGEKLFF.

This clone was seen a single time. The chain links TRBV11-2 to TRBJ1-1; 7 bases map to TRBD1. CDR1 and CDR2 from the germline V gene are SGHAT and FQNNGV. J was trimmed by 4 bases and V by 4 bases; bases with no gene match: 15. This CDR3 comprises 17 residues. Written as DNA, the CDR3 is TGTGCCAGCAGCTCCGGAATAAGAGGGGGCTTCGGCACTGAAGCTTTCTTT. Protein: CASSSGIRGGFGTEAFF.

J is TRBJ2-7 and V is TRBV5-1, with 14 bases fitting TRBD2. The germline V gene encodes CDR1 SGHRS and CDR2 YFSETQ. The CDR3 runs 16 residues. V lost 2 bases to trimming and J lost 4 bases; unmatched junction nucleotides: 5. Written as DNA, the CDR3 is TGCGCCAGCAGCTTAGGACTAGCGGGGGGCGCATACGAGCAGTACTTC. This sequence encodes CASSLGLAGGAYEQYF.

The V and J genes are TRBV5-1 and TRBJ2-4; 9 bases agree with TRBD1. The germline gives CDR1 SGHRS, CDR2 YFSETQ. J gave up 8 bases and V 3 bases, and 9 bases lay outside the gene matches. The CDR3 contains 15 residues. The DNA for the CDR3 is TGCGCCAGCAGCTCGGAGGGACAGGGTAGACACATTCAGTACTTC. Protein: CASSSEGQGRHIQYF.

This chain joins TRBV4-2 and TRBJ1-4; 10 bases line up with TRBD1. V was clipped by 4 bases and J by 6 bases; unmatched bases: 2. Germline V lookup: CDR1 LGHNA, CDR2 YNFKEQ. The CDR3 loop spans 14 amino acids. CDR3: CASSRQGADEKLFF. The CDR3 DNA is TGTGCCAGCAGCCGACAGGGGGCGGATGAAAAACTGTTTTTT.

The chain carries TRBV7-9 and TRBJ1-1; D might be TRBD1 (6 bases). Trimming removed 3 bases at V and 5 bases at J, with 19 bases between. The CDR3 extends over 16 amino acids. Germline CDR1 and CDR2: SEHNR and FQNEAQ (reference sequence). Here the CDR3 DNA reads TGTGCCAGCAGCTTTCCCGCCGGGGGGCTGGGGACTGAAGCTTTCTTT. This translates into CASSFPAGGLGTEAFF.

The chain combines TRBV9 with TRBJ1-2; no definite D call. The CDR3 is 12 amino acids. Trimming stripped 4 bases from V and 8 bases from J, with 12 bases between. Looked up from germline, CDR1 is SGDLS and CDR2 is YYNGEE. The chain's CDR3 is CASSSTLGGYTF. CDR3 nucleotide sequence: TGTGCCAGCAGCTCCACACTTGGGGGCTACACCTTC.

V and J are TRBV12-5 and TRBJ2-2; no definite D call. With 0 bases removed from V and 6 bases from J, the gap between germline ends came to 11 bases. Per the germline V gene, CDR1 is LGHNT and CDR2 is FRNRAP. The CDR3 runs to 15 residues. CDR3 sequence (DNA): TGTGCTAGTGGTTTGGTACGGATGGGCTCCGGGGAGCTGTTTTTT. Amino acids: CASGLVRMGSGELFF.

In this sample, this clone turned up a few times. The V and J genes are TRBV18 and TRBJ2-2; D remains ambiguous. The V gene's germline CDR1 is KGHSH and CDR2 LQKENI. CDR3 length: 15 residues. V was clipped by 1 base and J by 0 bases, with 6 bases between them. CDR3: CASSPQSTNTGELFF. The CDR3 region has the DNA TGTGCCAGCTCACCACAATCGACGAACACCGGGGAGCTGTTTTTT.

This chain connects TRBV14 to TRBJ1-1; no reliable D call. V was shortened by 1 base and J by 10 bases, with 13 bases between the two germline ends. The V gene's germline CDR1 is SGHDN and CDR2 FVKESK. The length of the CDR3 is 13 residues. The chain's CDR3 is CASSQVRAARAFF. The CDR3 region has the DNA TGTGCCAGCAGCCAAGTAAGGGCGGCCAGAGCTTTCTTT. Complete variable domain (other parts from reference TRBV14 and TRBJ1-1): EAGVTQFPSHSVIEKGQTVTLRCDPISGHDNLYWYRRVMGKEIKFLLHFVKESKQDESGMPNNRFLAERTGGTYSTLKVQPAELEDSGVYFCASSQVRAARAFFGQGTRLTVV.

The chain recombines TRBV19 with TRBJ1-1, with D possibly TRBD1 on 5 matching bases. Between the trimmed V and J ends, which lost 2 bases and 4 bases, there was a span of 17 bases. This CDR3 comprises 16 residues. Germline CDR1 reads LNHDA; CDR2 reads SQIVND (reference sequence). CDR3 DNA: TGTGCCAGTAGTATAATCTATGGGACTGTGGCCACTGAAGCTTTCTTT. Translating it yields CASSIIYGTVATEAFF.

The genes are TRBV2 and TRBJ2-4, with D tentatively TRBD1 (6 bases). Germline CDR1 reads SNHLY; CDR2 reads FYNNEI. CDR3 length equals 15 residues. V dropped 3 bases and J dropped 5 bases, with 14 bases sitting between them. CDR3 sequence reads: CASSEVGTYQNIQYF. The CDR3 nucleotides read TGTGCCAGCAGTGAGGTTGGGACATACCAAAACATTCAGTACTTC.

V gene TRBV5-1 combines with J gene TRBJ2-7; tentatively, D is TRBD1 or TRBD2 (5 bases each). The V gene's germline CDR1 is SGHRS and CDR2 YFSETQ. The length of the CDR3 is 14 residues. V was trimmed by 3 bases and J by 5 bases, leaving 15 bases between them. Here the CDR3 DNA reads TGCGCCAGCAGCTCCCTACCGGGACCCAACGAGCAGTACTTC. This codes for CASSSLPGPNEQYF.

The rearrangement links TRBV5-5 to TRBJ2-2; D remains ambiguous. V lost 0 bases to trimming and J lost 4 bases, with 4 bases between them. The CDR3 runs 13 residues. Germline assignment: CDR1 SGHKS and CDR2 YYEKEE (reference sequence). As DNA, the CDR3 is TGTGCCAGCAGCTTGGGTTTCACCGGGGAGCTGTTTTTT. Its translation is CASSLGFTGELFF.

The chain has TRBV28 and TRBJ1-1; no definite D call. Germline V lookup: CDR1 MDHEN, CDR2 SYDVKM. V was cut by 6 bases and J by 1 base, with 12 bases left in between. This CDR3 is built from 14 residues. CDR3 sequence: CASSPMGSNTEAFF. Written as DNA, the CDR3 is TGTGCCAGCAGCCCCATGGGGTCGAACACTGAAGCTTTCTTT.

This clone was picked up one time. The V gene is TRBV29-1, the J gene TRBJ1-2; 7 bases are a match to TRBD1. J gave up 3 bases and V 5 bases, and 3 bases lay outside the gene matches. Germline CDR1 and CDR2: SQVTM and ANQGSEA. This CDR3 has 12 amino acids. The CDR3, as DNA: TGCAGCGTTATCAGGGGGGACTATGGCTACACCTTC. It codes for CSVIRGDYGYTF.

This clone appeared a single time. The CDR3 sequence is CASSLSFTTGGEAFF. DNA for the CDR3: TGTGCCAGTAGTCTCAGCTTCACTACAGGGGGCGAAGCTTTCTTT. The chain combines TRBV19 with TRBJ1-1, with 9 bases matching TRBD1. From germline, CDR1 is LNHDA and CDR2 SQIVND (reference sequence). The CDR3 length is 15 residues. The V gene end was trimmed by 5 bases and the J gene end by 8 bases; junction bases not matched to a gene: 12.

V and J are TRBV7-9 and TRBJ1-2; D not certain. Germline-derived CDR1 and CDR2 are SEHNR and FQNEAQ (reference sequence). The V gene lost 3 bases and the J gene lost 5 bases, with 7 bases spanning the gap. This CDR3 contains 12 residues. In nucleotides, the CDR3 is TGTGCCAGCAGCTTGACGGATTATGGCTACACCTTC. Amino acids: CASSLTDYGYTF.

This chain links TRBV29-1 with TRBJ2-5, with a possible D match to TRBD2 (6 bases). Germline V CDR1 and CDR2: SQVTM, ANQGSEA. The CDR3 extends over 13 amino acids. V was cut by 7 bases and J by 4 bases, with 16 bases left in between. The CDR3 region has the DNA TGCAGCGCCCTTCCCGCGGGATTAGAGACCCAGTACTTC. It is translated as CSALPAGLETQYF. The entire variable domain, with the rest obtained from reference TRBV29-1 and TRBJ2-5, is as follows: SAVISQKPSRDICQRGTSLTIQCQVDSQVTMMFWYRQQPGQSLTLIATANQGSEATYESGFVIDKFPISRPNLTFSTLTVSNMSPEDSSIYLCSALPAGLETQYFGPGTRLLVL.

V and J are TRBV5-1 and TRBJ2-1, with 14 bases identical to TRBD2. Germline CDR1 reads SGHRS; CDR2 reads YFSETQ. The CDR3 runs 16 residues. V trimming: 4 bases; J trimming: 6 bases; junction bases outside the gene matches: 6. The CDR3 DNA reads TGCGCCAGCAGCAGACTAGCGGGAGGGGTCGGCAATGAGCAGTTCTTC. Amino acids: CASSRLAGGVGNEQFF.

The rearrangement joins TRBV29-1 to TRBJ1-2; 10 bases are a match to TRBD1. The V gene end was trimmed by 3 bases and the J gene end by 4 bases; junction bases not matched to a gene: 11. The CDR3 spans 16 residues. Germline V CDR1 and CDR2: SQVTM, ANQGSEA. In DNA, the CDR3 is TGCAGCGTTGATAAGGGACAGGGGACTACAACCTATGGCTACACCTTC. Translated, it gives CSVDKGQGTTTYGYTF.